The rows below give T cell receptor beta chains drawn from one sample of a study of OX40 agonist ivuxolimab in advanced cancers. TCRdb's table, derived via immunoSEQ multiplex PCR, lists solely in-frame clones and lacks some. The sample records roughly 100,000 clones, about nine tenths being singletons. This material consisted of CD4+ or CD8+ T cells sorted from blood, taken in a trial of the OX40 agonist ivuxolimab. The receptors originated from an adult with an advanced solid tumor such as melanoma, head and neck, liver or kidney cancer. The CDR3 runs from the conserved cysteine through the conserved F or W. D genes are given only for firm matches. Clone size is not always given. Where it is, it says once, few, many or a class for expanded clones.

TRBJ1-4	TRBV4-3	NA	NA	TGCGCCAGCAGCCAGGGGCAGGGGACAACTAATGAAAAACTGTTTTTT	CASSQGQGTTNEKLFF
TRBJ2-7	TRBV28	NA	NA	TGTGCCAGCACCGAACTCGTCGGTTGGTACGAGCAGTACTTC	CASTELVGWYEQYF
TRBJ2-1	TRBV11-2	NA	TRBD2	TGTGCCAGCAGCCCCTGGTCCCCGGGGGGCAATGAGCAGTTCTTC	CASSPWSPGGNEQFF
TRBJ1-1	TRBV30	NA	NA	TGTGCCTGGAGTTCAGGGGCGTGGACTGAAGCTTTCTTT	CAWSSGAWTEAFF
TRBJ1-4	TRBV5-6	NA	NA	TGTGCCAGCAGCCCTCCTTCCGGGACACCGGCAACTAATGAAAAACTGTTTTTT	CASSPPSGTPATNEKLFF
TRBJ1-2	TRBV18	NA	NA	TGTGCCAGCTCACCATTGACAGTAAATGCTAACTATGGCTACACCTTC	CASSPLTVNANYGYTF
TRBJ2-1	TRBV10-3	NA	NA	TGTGCCAGCCTACACAGCGCCCTCTCCTACAATGAGCAGTTCTTC	CASLHSALSYNEQFF
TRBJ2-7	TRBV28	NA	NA	TGTGCCAGCAGTGCCGCCGCCTACGAGCAGTACTTC	CASSAAAYEQYF
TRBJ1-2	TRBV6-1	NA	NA	TGTGCCAGCAGTGAAACAGTCCCTAACTATGGCTACACCTTC	CASSETVPNYGYTF
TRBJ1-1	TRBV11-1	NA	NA	TGTGCCAGCAGCCCTCGCGGGCTGGGGCACTCTGAAGCTTTCTTT	CASSPRGLGHSEAFF
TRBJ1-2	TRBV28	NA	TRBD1	TGTGCCAGCAGTAAGCGACAGGGAATAAACTATGGCTACACCTTC	CASSKRQGINYGYTF
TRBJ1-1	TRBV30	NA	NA	TGTGCCTACCAAGGAGGCCCTGAAGCTTTCTTT	CAYQGGPEAFF
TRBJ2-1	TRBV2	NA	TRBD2	TGTGCCAGCAGGCCTAGCGGGGGGGCCTACAATGAGCAGTTCTTC	CASRPSGGAYNEQFF
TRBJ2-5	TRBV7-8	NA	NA	TGTGCCAGCAGCTTAATTCTAGCGCGGACTCAAGAGACCCAGTACTTC	CASSLILARTQETQYF
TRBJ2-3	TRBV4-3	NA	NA	TGCGCCAGCAGCCAAGATTTGTTGCGGGTCACAGATACGCAGTATTTT	CASSQDLLRVTDTQYF
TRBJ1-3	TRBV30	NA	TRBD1	TGTGCCTGGAGTGTACTACAGGGGACTGGAAACACCATATATTTT	CAWSVLQGTGNTIYF
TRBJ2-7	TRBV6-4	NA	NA	TGTGCCAGCAGTGACTCCTACGAGCAGTACTTC	CASSDSYEQYF
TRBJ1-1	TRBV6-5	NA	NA	TGTGCCAGCAGTGTTCACTCCACTGAAGCTTTCTTT	CASSVHSTEAFF
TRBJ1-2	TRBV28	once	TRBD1	TGTGCCAGCGGGACAGGGAACTATGGCTACACCTTC	CASGTGNYGYTF
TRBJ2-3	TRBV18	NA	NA	TGTGCCAGCTCACCATCAGGGCAGAGCACAGATACGCAGTATTTT	CASSPSGQSTDTQYF
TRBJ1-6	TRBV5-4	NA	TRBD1	TGTGCCAGCAGCTCCTTGGGACAGAGGGTTAATTCACCCCTCCACTTT	CASSSLGQRVNSPLHF
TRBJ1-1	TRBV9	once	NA	TGTGCCAGCAGCGCCAACAGGATTTCGAACGCTTTCTTT	CASSANRISNAFF
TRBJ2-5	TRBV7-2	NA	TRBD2	TGTGCCAGCAGCCGAGGCAGGGGCGCAGCGGGGGGGCCATCAGAGACCCAGTACTTC	CASSRGRGAAGGPSETQYF
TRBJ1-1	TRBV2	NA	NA	TGTGCCAGCAAAGTGGGGGGCACTGAAGCTTTCTTT	CASKVGGTEAFF
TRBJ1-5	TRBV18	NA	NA	TGTGCCAGCTCACCAGGGTTGGATCAGCCCCAGCATTTT	CASSPGLDQPQHF
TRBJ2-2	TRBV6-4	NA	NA	TGTGCCAGCAGTAGGGGGGCGAACACCGGGGAGCTGTTTTTT	CASSRGANTGELFF
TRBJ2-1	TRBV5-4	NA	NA	TGTGCCAGCTCGCGACAGCAACAAAAAAATGAGCAGTTCTTC	CASSRQQQKNEQFF
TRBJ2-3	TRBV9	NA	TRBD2	TGTGCCAGCAGCGTAGCGACTAGCGGGACCACAGATACGCAGTATTTT	CASSVATSGTTDTQYF
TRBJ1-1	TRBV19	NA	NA	TGTGCCAGTAGTATGGGGGGCGTAAACACTGAAGCTTTCTTT	CASSMGGVNTEAFF
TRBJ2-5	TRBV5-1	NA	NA	TGCGCCAGCAGCTGGGGCTTGGAACAAGAGACCCAGTACTTC	CASSWGLEQETQYF
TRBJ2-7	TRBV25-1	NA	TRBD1	TGTGCCAGCAGGGCGACAGGGTACTTCTACGAGCAGTACTTC	CASRATGYFYEQYF
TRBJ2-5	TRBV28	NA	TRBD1	TGTGCCAGCAGTCTTAGGGGGCCGTCTCAAGAGACCCAGTACTTC	CASSLRGPSQETQYF
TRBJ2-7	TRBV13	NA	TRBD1	TGTGCCAGCAGTCCCGGGACAGACTTCTACGAGCAGTACTTC	CASSPGTDFYEQYF
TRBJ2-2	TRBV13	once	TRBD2	TGTGCCAGCAGCTCGTCGGGACTAGCGGAGAACACCGGGGAGCTGTTTTTT	CASSSSGLAENTGELFF
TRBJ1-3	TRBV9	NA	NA	TGTGCCAGCAGCGCCGAGGGACGGACTGGAAACACCATATATTTT	CASSAEGRTGNTIYF
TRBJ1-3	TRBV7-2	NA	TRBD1	TGTGCCAGCAGCTCCCTGACAGGGACGGGAAACACCATATATTTT	CASSSLTGTGNTIYF
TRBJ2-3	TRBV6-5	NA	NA	TGTGCCAGCACCCCCTCCGGAAGGGGTTATACGCAGTATTTT	CASTPSGRGYTQYF
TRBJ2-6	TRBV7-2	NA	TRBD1	TGTGCCAGCAGCCCACAGGGGTCCGGGGCCAACGTCCTGACTTTC	CASSPQGSGANVLTF
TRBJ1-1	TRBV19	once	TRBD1	TGTGCCACCAGGACAGGAGCGGTGAGCACTGAAGCTTTCTTT	CATRTGAVSTEAFF
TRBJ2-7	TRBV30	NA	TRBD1	TGTGCCTTCAACAGGGGGCCCTACGAGCAGTACTTC	CAFNRGPYEQYF
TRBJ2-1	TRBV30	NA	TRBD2	TGTGCCTGGAGTTTAGTAGCGGGGGGCTATGAGCAGTTCTTC	CAWSLVAGGYEQFF